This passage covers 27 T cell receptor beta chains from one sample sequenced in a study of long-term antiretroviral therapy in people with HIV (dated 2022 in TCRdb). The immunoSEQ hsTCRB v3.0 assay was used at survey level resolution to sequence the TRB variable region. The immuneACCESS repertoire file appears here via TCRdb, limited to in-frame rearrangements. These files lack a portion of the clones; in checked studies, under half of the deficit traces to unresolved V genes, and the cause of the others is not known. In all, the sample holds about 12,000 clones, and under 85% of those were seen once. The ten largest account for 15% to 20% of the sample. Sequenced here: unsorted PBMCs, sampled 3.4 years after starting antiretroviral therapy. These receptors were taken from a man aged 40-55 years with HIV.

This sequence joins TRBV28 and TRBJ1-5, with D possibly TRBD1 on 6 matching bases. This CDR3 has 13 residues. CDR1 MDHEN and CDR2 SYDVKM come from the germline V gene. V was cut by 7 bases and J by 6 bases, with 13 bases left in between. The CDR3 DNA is TGTGCCAGCACTCCAAACAGGGTTCAGCCCCAGCATTTT. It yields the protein CASTPNRVQPQHF.

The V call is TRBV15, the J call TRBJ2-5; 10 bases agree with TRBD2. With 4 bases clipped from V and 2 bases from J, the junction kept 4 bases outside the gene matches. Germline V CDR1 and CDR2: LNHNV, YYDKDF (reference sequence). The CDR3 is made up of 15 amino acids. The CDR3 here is CATSTTSGAQETQYF. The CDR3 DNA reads TGTGCCACCAGCACAACTAGCGGGGCTCAAGAGACCCAGTACTTC.

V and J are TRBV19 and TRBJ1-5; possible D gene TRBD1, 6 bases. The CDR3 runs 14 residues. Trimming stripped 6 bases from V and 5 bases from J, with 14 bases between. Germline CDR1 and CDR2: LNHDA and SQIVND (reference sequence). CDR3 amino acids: CASRPVGADQPQHF. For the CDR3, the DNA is TGTGCCAGTAGACCGGTGGGGGCAGATCAGCCCCAGCATTTT.

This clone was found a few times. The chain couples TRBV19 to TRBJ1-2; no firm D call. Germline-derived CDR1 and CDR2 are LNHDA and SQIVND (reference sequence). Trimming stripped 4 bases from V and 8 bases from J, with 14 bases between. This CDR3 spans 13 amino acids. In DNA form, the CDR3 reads TGTGCCAGTAGTAGGGAAAGGACGGGGGGCTACACCTTC. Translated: CASSRERTGGYTF.

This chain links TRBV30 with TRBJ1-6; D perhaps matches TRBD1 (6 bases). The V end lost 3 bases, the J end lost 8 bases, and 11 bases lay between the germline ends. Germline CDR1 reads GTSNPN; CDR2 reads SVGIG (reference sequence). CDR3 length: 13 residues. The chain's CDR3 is CAWSDGGDSPLHF. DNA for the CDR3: TGTGCCTGGAGCGACGGGGGCGATTCACCCCTCCACTTT.

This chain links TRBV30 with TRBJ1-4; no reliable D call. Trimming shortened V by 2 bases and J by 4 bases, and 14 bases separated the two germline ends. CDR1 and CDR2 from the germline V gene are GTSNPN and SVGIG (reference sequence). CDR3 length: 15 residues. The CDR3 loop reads CAWSSLDGDNEKLFF. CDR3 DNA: TGTGCCTGGAGTTCCCTCGACGGAGATAATGAAAAACTGTTTTTT.

The CDR3 reads CASSLPAQGLESYEQYF. CDR3 sequence (DNA): TGTGCCAGCAGCCTCCCCGCACAGGGTTTAGAAAGCTACGAGCAGTACTTC. The chain recombines TRBV7-9 with TRBJ2-7; possible D gene TRBD1, 6 bases. V was cut by 5 bases and J by 3 bases, with 23 bases left in between. CDR3 length: 17 residues. Germline CDR1 and CDR2: SEHNR and FQNEAQ (reference sequence).

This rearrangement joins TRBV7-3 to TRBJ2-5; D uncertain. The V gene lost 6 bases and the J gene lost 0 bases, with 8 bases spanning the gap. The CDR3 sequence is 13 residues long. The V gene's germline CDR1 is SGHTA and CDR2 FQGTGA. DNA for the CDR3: TGTGCCAGCAGTCGTCTTAACCAAGAGACCCAGTACTTC. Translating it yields CASSRLNQETQYF.

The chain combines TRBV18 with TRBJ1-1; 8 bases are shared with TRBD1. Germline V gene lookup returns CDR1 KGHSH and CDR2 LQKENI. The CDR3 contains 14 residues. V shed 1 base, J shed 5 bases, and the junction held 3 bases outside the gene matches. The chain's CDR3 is CASSPRTGGTEAFF. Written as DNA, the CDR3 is TGTGCCAGCTCACCACGAACAGGGGGGACTGAAGCTTTCTTT.

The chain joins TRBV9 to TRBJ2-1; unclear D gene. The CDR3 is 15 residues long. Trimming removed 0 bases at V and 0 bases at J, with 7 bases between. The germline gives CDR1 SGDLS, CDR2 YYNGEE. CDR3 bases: TGTGCCAGCAGCGTAGCCGGATTCTCCTACAATGAGCAGTTCTTC. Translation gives CASSVAGFSYNEQFF.

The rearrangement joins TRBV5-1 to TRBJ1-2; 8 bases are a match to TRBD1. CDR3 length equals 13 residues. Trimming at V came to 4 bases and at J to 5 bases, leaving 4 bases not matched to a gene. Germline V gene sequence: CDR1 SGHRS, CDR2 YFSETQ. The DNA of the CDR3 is TGCGCCAGCAGCGAGACAGGGGAGTATGGCTACACCTTC. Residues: CASSETGEYGYTF.

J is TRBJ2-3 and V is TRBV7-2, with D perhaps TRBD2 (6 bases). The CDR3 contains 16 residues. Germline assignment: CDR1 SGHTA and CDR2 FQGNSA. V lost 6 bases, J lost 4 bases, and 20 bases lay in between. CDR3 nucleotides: TGTGCCAGCAGACATACTAGCAGCACAATATCAGATACGCAGTATTTT. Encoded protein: CASRHTSSTISDTQYF.

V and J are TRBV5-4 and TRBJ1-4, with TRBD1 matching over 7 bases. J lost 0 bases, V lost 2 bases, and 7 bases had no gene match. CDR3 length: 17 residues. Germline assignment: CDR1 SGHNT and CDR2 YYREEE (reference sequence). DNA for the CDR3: TGTGCCAGCAGCTTTAGACAGGGTTTCACAACTAATGAAAAACTGTTTTTT. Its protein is CASSFRQGFTTNEKLFF.

As DNA, the CDR3 is TGTGCCAGCAGCTTCTTTGGACGGCTGAACACTGAAGCTTTCTTT. It translates to CASSFFGRLNTEAFF. The V and J genes are TRBV7-2 and TRBJ1-1, with D hard to call. The CDR3 is 15 amino acids. Per germline, CDR1 SGHTA and CDR2 FQGNSA. The germline V and J ends were trimmed by 3 bases and 0 bases, with 11 bases remaining between them.

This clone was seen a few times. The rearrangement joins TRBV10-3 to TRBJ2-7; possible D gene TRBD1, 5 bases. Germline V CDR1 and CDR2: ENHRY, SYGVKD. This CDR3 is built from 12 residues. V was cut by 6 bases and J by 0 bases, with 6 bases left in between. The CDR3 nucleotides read TGTGCCATCAGCGACAGCTCCTACGAGCAGTACTTC. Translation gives CAISDSSYEQYF.

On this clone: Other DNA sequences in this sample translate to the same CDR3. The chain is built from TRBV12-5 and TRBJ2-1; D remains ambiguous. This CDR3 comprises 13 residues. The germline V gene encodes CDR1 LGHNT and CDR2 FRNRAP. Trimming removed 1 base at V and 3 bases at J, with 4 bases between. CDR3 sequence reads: CASGLALYNEQFF. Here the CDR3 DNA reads TGTGCTAGTGGTTTGGCACTCTACAATGAGCAGTTCTTC.

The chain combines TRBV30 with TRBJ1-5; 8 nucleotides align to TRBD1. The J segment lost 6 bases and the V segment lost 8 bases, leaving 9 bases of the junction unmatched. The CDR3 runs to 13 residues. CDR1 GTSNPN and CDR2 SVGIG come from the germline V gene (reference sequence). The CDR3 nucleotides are TGTGCCGCCGACAGGGGTATGGGTCAGCCCCAGCATTTT. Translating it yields CAADRGMGQPQHF. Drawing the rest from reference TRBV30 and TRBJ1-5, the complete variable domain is SQTIHQWPATLVQPVGSPLSLECTVEGTSNPNLYWYRQAAGRGLQLLFYSVGIGQISSEVPQNLSASRPQDRQFILSSKKLLLSDSGFYLCAADRGMGQPQHFGDGTRLSIL.

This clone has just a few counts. CDR3 in amino acids: CASSIAGTYEQYF. For the CDR3, the DNA is TGTGCCAGTAGTATAGCGGGAACCTACGAGCAGTACTTC. The J gene is TRBJ2-7, the V gene TRBV19; the D gene is possibly TRBD2 (5 bases). Per the germline V gene, CDR1 is LNHDA and CDR2 is SQIVND (reference sequence). V lost 1 base and J 2 bases, leaving 6 bases between the germline ends. The CDR3 loop spans 13 amino acids. The variable domain in full, completed from reference TRBV19 and TRBJ2-7, reads DGGITQSPKYLFRKEGQNVTLSCEQNLNHDAMYWYRQDPGQGLRLIYYSQIVNDFQKGDIAEGYSVSREKKESFPLTVTSAQKNPTAFYLCASSIAGTYEQYFGPGTRLTVT.

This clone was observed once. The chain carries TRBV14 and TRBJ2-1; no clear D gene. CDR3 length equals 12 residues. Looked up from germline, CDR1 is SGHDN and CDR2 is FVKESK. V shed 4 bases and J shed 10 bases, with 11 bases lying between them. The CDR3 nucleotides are TGTGCCAGCAGCCTCAACGGACGGGAGCAGTTCTTC. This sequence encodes CASSLNGREQFF.

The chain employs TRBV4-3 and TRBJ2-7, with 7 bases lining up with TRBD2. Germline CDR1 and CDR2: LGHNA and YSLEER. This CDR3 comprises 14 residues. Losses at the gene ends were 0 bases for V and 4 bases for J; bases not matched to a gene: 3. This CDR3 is CASSQEREVYEQYF. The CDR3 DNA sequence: TGCGCCAGCAGCCAAGAACGGGAGGTGTACGAGCAGTACTTC.

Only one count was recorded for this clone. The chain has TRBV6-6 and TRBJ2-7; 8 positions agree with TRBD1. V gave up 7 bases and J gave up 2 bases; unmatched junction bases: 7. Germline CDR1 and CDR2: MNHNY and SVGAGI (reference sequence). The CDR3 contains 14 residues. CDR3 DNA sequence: TGTGCCAGCACTATGACAGGGGTGGCCTACGAGCAGTACTTC. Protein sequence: CASTMTGVAYEQYF.

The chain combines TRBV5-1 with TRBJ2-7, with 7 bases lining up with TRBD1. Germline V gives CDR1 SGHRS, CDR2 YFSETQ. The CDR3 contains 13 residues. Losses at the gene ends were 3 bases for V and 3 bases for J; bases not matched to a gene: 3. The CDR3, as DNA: TGCGCCAGCAGCTGGGGACAGATCTACGAGCAGTACTTC. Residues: CASSWGQIYEQYF.

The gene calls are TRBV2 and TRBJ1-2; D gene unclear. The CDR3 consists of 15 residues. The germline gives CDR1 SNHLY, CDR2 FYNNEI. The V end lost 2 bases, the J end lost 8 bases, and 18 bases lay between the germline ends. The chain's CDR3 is CASSERSPGPDGYTF. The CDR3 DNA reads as TGTGCCAGCAGTGAAAGGTCCCCCGGGCCCGACGGCTACACCTTC.

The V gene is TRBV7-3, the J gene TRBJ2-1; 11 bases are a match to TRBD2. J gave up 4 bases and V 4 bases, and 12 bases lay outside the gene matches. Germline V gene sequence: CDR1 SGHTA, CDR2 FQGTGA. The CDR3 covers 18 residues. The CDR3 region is CASSSRPSLAGGYNEQFF. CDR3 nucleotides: TGTGCCAGCAGCTCAAGACCGTCCCTAGCGGGGGGTTACAATGAGCAGTTCTTC. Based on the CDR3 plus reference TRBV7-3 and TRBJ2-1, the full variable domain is GAGVSQTPSNKVTEKGKYVELRCDPISGHTALYWYRQSLGQGPEFLIYFQGTGAADDSGLPNDRFFAVRPEGSVSTLKIQRTERGDSAVYLCASSSRPSLAGGYNEQFFGPGTRLTVL.

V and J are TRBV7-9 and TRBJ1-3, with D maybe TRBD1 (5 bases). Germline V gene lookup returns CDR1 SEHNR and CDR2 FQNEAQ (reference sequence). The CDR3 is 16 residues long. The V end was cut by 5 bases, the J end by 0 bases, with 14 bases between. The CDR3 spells CASSLRAQGSGNTIYF. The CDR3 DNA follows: TGTGCCAGCAGCCTCAGGGCTCAGGGCTCTGGAAACACCATATATTTT.

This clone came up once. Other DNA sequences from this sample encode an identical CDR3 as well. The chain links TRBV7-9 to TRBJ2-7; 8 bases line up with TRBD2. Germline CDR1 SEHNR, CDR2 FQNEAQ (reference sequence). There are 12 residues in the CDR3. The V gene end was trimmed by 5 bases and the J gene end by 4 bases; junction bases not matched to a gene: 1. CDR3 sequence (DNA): TGTGCCAGCAGCCCTAGCGGGTACGAGCAGTACTTC. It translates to CASSPSGYEQYF.

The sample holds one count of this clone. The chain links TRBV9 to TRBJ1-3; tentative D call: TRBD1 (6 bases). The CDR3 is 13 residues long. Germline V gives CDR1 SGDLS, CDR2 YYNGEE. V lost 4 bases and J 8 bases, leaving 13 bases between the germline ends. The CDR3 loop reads CASSISGADTIYF. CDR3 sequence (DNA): TGTGCCAGCAGCATCTCAGGGGCGGACACCATATATTTT.